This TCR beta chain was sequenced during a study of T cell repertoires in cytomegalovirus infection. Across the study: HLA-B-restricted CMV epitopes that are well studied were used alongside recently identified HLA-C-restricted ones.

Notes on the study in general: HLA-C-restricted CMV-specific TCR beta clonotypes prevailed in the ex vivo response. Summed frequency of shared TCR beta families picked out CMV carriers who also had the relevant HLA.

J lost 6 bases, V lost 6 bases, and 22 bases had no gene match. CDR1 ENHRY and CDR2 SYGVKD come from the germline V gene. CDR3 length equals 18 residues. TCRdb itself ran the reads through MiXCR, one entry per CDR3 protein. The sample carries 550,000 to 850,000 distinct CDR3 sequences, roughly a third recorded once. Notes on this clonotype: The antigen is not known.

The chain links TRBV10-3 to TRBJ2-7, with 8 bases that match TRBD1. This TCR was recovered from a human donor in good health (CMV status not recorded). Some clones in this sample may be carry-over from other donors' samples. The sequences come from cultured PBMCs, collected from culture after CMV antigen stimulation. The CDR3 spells CAIRPSGQAKSRTVEQYF. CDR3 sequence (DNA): TGTGCCATCAGACCCTCGGGACAGGCTAAGTCGAGGACGGTCGAGCAGTACTTC.